Listed below are T cell receptor beta chains from one sample, sequenced in a study of blood T cell repertoires in COVID-19. This table comes from immunoSEQ multiplex PCR, and its TCRdb copy is limited to in-frame clones, with some not included. This table has some 61,000 clones, around 86% appearing once. The sequencing sample was made of peripheral blood. All receptors derive from a man younger than 45 with acute or convalescent COVID-19. CDR3s leave out the opening cysteine and the closing phenylalanine or tryptophan. Fields, in order: J gene, V gene, D gene, CDR3 protein. A D gene is named only where the DNA matches it firmly.

TRBJ2-7 TRBV7-6 - ASSPELGYEQY
TRBJ1-1 TRBV28 - ASSLTGDTEAF
TRBJ1-4 TRBV5-1 - ASSLGGSSEKLF
TRBJ1-2 TRBV19 TRBD1 ASSDRGSRTFGYT
TRBJ1-1 TRBV6-6 - ASSKGTENTEAF
TRBJ2-7 TRBV5-1 TRBD2 ASSLEGFAGGPKEQY
TRBJ2-4 TRBV6-2/TRBV6-3 TRBD1 ASSYSTGGNIQY
TRBJ2-5 TRBV23-1 - ASSQWANRTWGTQY
TRBJ2-3 TRBV30 - AWSEGLVSTDTQY
TRBJ2-5 TRBV4-1 TRBD2 ASSQVTSGQETQY
TRBJ1-1 TRBV15 - ATSRQGSGPAEAF
TRBJ1-5 TRBV28 TRBD1 ASSPTGQLSQPQH
TRBJ2-5 TRBV29-1 - SVESRAETQY
TRBJ2-3 TRBV11-3 TRBD2 ASSTGVAGASSTDTQY
TRBJ2-1 TRBV6-6 TRBD2 ASSHTGTSLFNEQF
TRBJ2-7 TRBV18 TRBD1 ASSPQGQGAGYEQY
TRBJ2-4 TRBV5-6 TRBD2 ASSLLRLAGAKNIQY
TRBJ2-1 TRBV2 TRBD1 ASRAGQGLNEQF
TRBJ1-5 TRBV5-1 - ASSLEGTAGQPQH
TRBJ2-7 TRBV10-3 - AISERAGQGIDEQY
TRBJ2-3 TRBV6-5 - ASRQVADTQY
TRBJ1-3 TRBV19 - ASRPTVRNTIY
TRBJ1-4 TRBV18 - ASSPDSNEKLF
TRBJ2-7 TRBV7-8 - ASTSTGGYEQY
TRBJ2-3 TRBV5-1 TRBD1 ASSLTGAGSTDTQY
TRBJ2-4 TRBV2 - ASSDYRVDKNIQY
TRBJ2-7 TRBV30 TRBD1 AWRRGQAAYEQY
TRBJ2-1 TRBV9 - ASSPEGAYYNEQF
TRBJ2-7 TRBV5-4 - ASSFRTAEQY
TRBJ2-1 TRBV9 - ASSGAPYGSDEQF
TRBJ1-1 TRBV28 - ASSPDSNTEAF
TRBJ2-2 TRBV11-2 - ASSLVSPAGELF
TRBJ2-3 TRBV12-3/TRBV12-4 - ASKEGAADTQY
TRBJ1-2 TRBV7-2 TRBD1 ASNRGNYGYT
TRBJ2-2 TRBV18 - ASSPPAGELF
TRBJ2-3 TRBV10-2 - ASRSDRSWGDTQY
TRBJ2-7 TRBV27 - ASRARGGAGYEQY
TRBJ2-3 TRBV28 TRBD1 ASSSLGQGLADTQY
TRBJ2-1 TRBV10-3 TRBD1 AIGQGSEQF